What follows are 20 T cell receptor beta chains derived from one specimen sequenced in a study of blood T cell repertoires in COVID-19. Clones were sequenced by immunoSEQ multiplex PCR, and TCRdb holds only the in-frame ones, with some missing. Among 250,000 to 300,000 clones listed, nearly 90% were seen once. Sequencing used PBMCs or T cells enriched from blood (not recorded which). Every receptor here comes from a woman aged 55-70 years who had recovered from COVID-19.

The genes are TRBV19 and TRBJ1-4; 10 bases map to TRBD1. The length of the CDR3 is 16 residues. V shed 5 bases, J shed 6 bases, and the junction held 9 bases outside the gene matches. Looked up from germline, CDR1 is LNHDA and CDR2 is SQIVND (reference sequence). In DNA, the CDR3 is TGTGCCAGTAGTCCACGGGACAGGGGCTTTTATGAAAAACTGTTTTTT. Residues: CASSPRDRGFYEKLFF.

The chain joins TRBV19 to TRBJ1-3; tentatively, D is TRBD1 (6 bases). Germline CDR1 reads LNHDA; CDR2 reads SQIVND (reference sequence). V dropped 1 base and J dropped 3 bases, with 13 bases sitting between them. The CDR3 is 16 residues long. This CDR3 reads CASSIVSGEYGNTIYF. The CDR3 DNA reads as TGTGCCAGTAGTATAGTGTCAGGGGAATATGGAAACACCATATATTTT.

The chain combines TRBV4-1 with TRBJ1-3, with TRBD1 as a possible D gene (5 bases). Germline-derived CDR1 and CDR2 are MGHRA and YSYEKL. V lost 7 bases and J lost 0, with 13 bases in between. This CDR3 is built from 15 residues. The CDR3 is CASKQEPNSGNTIYF. The CDR3 coding sequence is TGCGCCAGCAAACAGGAGCCTAACTCTGGAAACACCATATATTTT.

Only one count was recorded for this clone. This chain links TRBV19 with TRBJ1-2, with 9 nucleotides matching TRBD1. CDR1 and CDR2 (germline): LNHDA, SQIVND (reference sequence). V lost 6 bases and J lost 4; bases outside the gene matches: 9. The CDR3 totals 15 residues. The CDR3 coding sequence is TGTGCCAGTAGCAGAAAGGGGACAGGGCTCTATGGCTACACCTTC. Amino acid sequence: CASSRKGTGLYGYTF.

The chain has TRBV9 and TRBJ1-1; 8 bases are shared with TRBD1. In germline, CDR1 is SGDLS, CDR2 YYNGEE. V lost 4 bases, J lost 1 base, and 12 bases stayed unmatched. The CDR3 sequence is 17 residues long. The CDR3, as DNA: TGTGCCAGCAGCCGCGACAGGGGCGCGGTCGGGAACACTGAAGCTTTCTTT. Protein product: CASSRDRGAVGNTEAFF.

The J gene is TRBJ2-1, the V gene TRBV10-1, with D perhaps TRBD1 (5 bases). V was pared by 4 bases and J by 1 base, with 8 bases between. Germline CDR1 is WNHNN and CDR2 is SYGVQD (reference sequence). The CDR3 extends over 14 amino acids. CDR3 residues: CASSAQASYNEQFF. CDR3 DNA sequence: TGCGCCAGCAGTGCACAGGCGTCCTACAATGAGCAGTTCTTC.

The chain employs TRBV30 and TRBJ1-2, with 7 bases fitting TRBD1. The germline CDR1 and CDR2 sequences are GTSNPN and SVGIG (reference sequence). There are 13 residues in the CDR3. V trimming: 4 bases; J trimming: 4 bases; junction bases outside the gene matches: 6. The CDR3 nucleotides read TGTGCCTGGAACCTGCCAGGGGGCTATGGCTACACCTTC. The encoded protein is CAWNLPGGYGYTF.

The chain combines TRBV6-6 with TRBJ1-4, with D possibly being TRBD1 (5 bases). CDR3 length: 16 amino acids. The V gene's germline CDR1 is MNHNY and CDR2 SVGAGI (reference sequence). Trimming left V 4 bases short and J 2 bases short, with 14 bases between. The CDR3 region is CASSSRQGTTNEKLFF. The CDR3 DNA is TGTGCCAGCAGTTCCCGTCAGGGTACGACTAATGAAAAACTGTTTTTT.

This clone has more than one count but fewer than ten. The rearrangement links TRBV14 to TRBJ1-3; D ambiguous. V was trimmed by 4 bases and J by 3 bases, leaving 4 bases between them. Germline V lookup: CDR1 SGHDN, CDR2 FVKESK. The CDR3 is 12 residues long. The CDR3 sequence is CASSPSGNTIYF. The CDR3 DNA reads TGTGCCAGCAGCCCCAGTGGAAACACCATATATTTT. Looking up the rest from reference TRBV14 and TRBJ1-3 gives the full variable domain: EAGVTQFPSHSVIEKGQTVTLRCDPISGHDNLYWYRRVMGKEIKFLLHFVKESKQDESGMPNNRFLAERTGGTYSTLKVQPAELEDSGVYFCASSPSGNTIYFGEGSWLTVV.

This clone was detected a few times. The chain combines TRBV24-1 with TRBJ1-2, with TRBD1 matching over 9 bases. Trimming cost V 3 bases and J 4 bases; bases outside gene matches: 8. This CDR3 contains 16 residues. Germline values: CDR1 KGHDR, CDR2 SFDVKD. CDR3 sequence: CATSDPTTGGVYGYTF. Written as DNA, the CDR3 is TGTGCCACCAGTGATCCCACTACAGGGGGCGTCTATGGCTACACCTTC.

This clone was counted only a few times. The V gene is TRBV5-1, the J gene TRBJ1-6; possible D gene TRBD1, 5 bases. Germline loops: CDR1 SGHRS, CDR2 YFSETQ. The CDR3 extends over 13 amino acids. V shed 7 bases and J shed 8 bases, with 13 bases lying between them. CDR3 protein: CASAAGRDSPLHF. The CDR3 DNA sequence: TGCGCCAGCGCAGCAGGGAGGGATTCACCCCTCCACTTT.

The chain combines TRBV2 with TRBJ1-2, with 9 nucleotides matching TRBD1. J was trimmed by 8 bases and V by 5 bases; bases with no gene match: 9. Germline V CDR1 and CDR2: SNHLY, FYNNEI. The CDR3 is made up of 14 amino acids. CDR3 loop: CASSLQGQGGGYTF. The CDR3 DNA sequence: TGTGCCAGCAGTCTCCAGGGACAGGGTGGCGGCTACACCTTC.

V usage is TRBV6-6 and J usage is TRBJ1-1, with D uncertain. Germline lookup yields CDR1 MNHNY and CDR2 SVGAGI (reference sequence). V was clipped by 5 bases and J by 1 base, with 11 bases between them. The CDR3 length is 14 residues. CDR3 region: CASSERLQNTEAFF. The CDR3 DNA is TGTGCCAGCAGTGAGAGGTTGCAGAACACTGAAGCTTTCTTT.

The chain links TRBV29-1 to TRBJ2-3, with D perhaps TRBD1 (5 bases). V was cut by 3 bases and J by 1 base, with 8 bases left in between. Germline V lookup: CDR1 SQVTM, CDR2 ANQGSEA. The CDR3 contains 13 residues. The chain's CDR3 is CSVDIRGTDTQYF. The CDR3 coding sequence is TGCAGCGTTGACATCAGGGGCACAGATACGCAGTATTTT.

The gene calls are TRBV13 and TRBJ2-7, with 9 bases matching TRBD1. There are 16 residues in the CDR3. Germline CDR1 reads PRHDT; CDR2 reads FYEKMQ (reference sequence). V dropped 4 bases and J dropped 2; count of bases not matched to a gene: 9. CDR3 sequence reads: CASSYQSGTGPYEQYF. As DNA, the CDR3 is TGTGCCAGCAGCTACCAATCGGGGACAGGGCCCTACGAGCAGTACTTC.

This clone has just one count. The chain combines TRBV3-1 (or the pseudogene TRBV3-2) with TRBJ2-7; perhaps TRBD2 as D (5 bases). The CDR3 totals 13 residues. Trimming left V 5 bases short and J 2 bases short, with 10 bases between. Germline lookup yields CDR1 LGHDT and CDR2 YNNKEL (reference sequence). This CDR3 is CASSNIGAYEQYF. In nucleotides, the CDR3 is TGTGCCAGCAGCAACATCGGGGCCTACGAGCAGTACTTC.

The chain combines TRBV10-3 with TRBJ2-3; D not certain. V lost 8 bases and J 1 base, leaving 10 bases between the germline ends. Germline CDR1 is ENHRY and CDR2 is SYGVKD. The CDR3 totals 13 residues. The CDR3 nucleotides are TGTGCCATCGAGGAGAGTGGCACAGATACGCAGTATTTT. It codes for CAIEESGTDTQYF.

This clone was recorded a few times. This chain connects TRBV10-3 to TRBJ1-1, with D perhaps matching TRBD1 (6 bases). The CDR3 is 15 residues long. Germline loops: CDR1 ENHRY, CDR2 SYGVKD. Trimming left V 4 bases short and J 1 base short, with 13 bases between. CDR3 protein: CAISGGTGWNTEAFF. The CDR3 nucleotides read TGTGCCATCAGTGGGGGAACAGGGTGGAACACTGAAGCTTTCTTT.

V usage is TRBV2 and J usage is TRBJ2-5, with D hard to call. The CDR3 loop spans 11 amino acids. The germline V gene has CDR1 SNHLY and CDR2 FYNNEI. V shed 8 bases and J shed 5 bases, with 9 bases lying between them. The CDR3: CASLSTETQYF. CDR3 in DNA: TGTGCCAGCTTGAGCACGGAGACCCAGTACTTC. Combining the CDR3 with reference TRBV2 and TRBJ2-5 gives the whole variable domain EPEVTQTPSHQVTQMGQEVILRCVPISNHLYFYWYRQILGQKVEFLVSFYNNEISEKSEIFDDQFSVERPDGSNFTLKIRSTKLEDSAMYFCASLSTETQYFGPGTRLLVL.

The chain carries TRBV29-1 and TRBJ1-2; D gene uncertain. Trimming removed 5 bases at V and 2 bases at J, with 6 bases between. Germline V gene sequence: CDR1 SQVTM, CDR2 ANQGSEA. This CDR3 contains 11 residues. CDR3 nucleotides: TGCAGCGTTTGGGCCAACTATGGCTACACCTTC. Protein sequence: CSVWANYGYTF. The whole variable domain, remainder taken from reference TRBV29-1 and TRBJ1-2, is SAVISQKPSRDICQRGTSLTIQCQVDSQVTMMFWYRQQPGQSLTLIATANQGSEATYESGFVIDKFPISRPNLTFSTLTVSNMSPEDSSIYLCSVWANYGYTFGSGTRLTVV.